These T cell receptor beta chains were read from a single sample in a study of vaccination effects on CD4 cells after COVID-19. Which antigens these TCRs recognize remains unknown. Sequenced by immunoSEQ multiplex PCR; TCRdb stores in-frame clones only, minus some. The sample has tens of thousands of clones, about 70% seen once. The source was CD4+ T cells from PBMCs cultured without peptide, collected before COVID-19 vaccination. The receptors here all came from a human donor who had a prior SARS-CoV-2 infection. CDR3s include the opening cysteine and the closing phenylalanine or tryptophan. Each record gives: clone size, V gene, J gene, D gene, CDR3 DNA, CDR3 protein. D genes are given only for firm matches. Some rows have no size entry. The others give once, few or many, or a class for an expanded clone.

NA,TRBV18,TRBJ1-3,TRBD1,TGTGCCAGCTCACCGGGGACAGGGGCTGGAAACACCATATATTTT,CASSPGTGAGNTIYF
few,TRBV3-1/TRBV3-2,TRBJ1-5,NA,TGTGCCAGCAGCCAAGACGACCTCTCGGAGCCCCAGCATTTT,CASSQDDLSEPQHF
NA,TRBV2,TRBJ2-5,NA,TGTGCCAGCAGTGTTCGGAGGGACCGGCAGACCCAGTACTTC,CASSVRRDRQTQYF
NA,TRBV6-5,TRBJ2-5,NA,TGTGCCAGCAGTCCCAATCTCGAGACCCAGTACTTC,CASSPNLETQYF
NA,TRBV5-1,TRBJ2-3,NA,TGCGCCAGCAGCTTGGGAACCGGGAATAGATTGACGCAGTATTTT,CASSLGTGNRLTQYF
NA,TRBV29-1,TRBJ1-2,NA,TGCAGCGCTATAAAGGCGGGTTTGCACTATGGCTACACCTTC,CSAIKAGLHYGYTF
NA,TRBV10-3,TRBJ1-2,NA,TGTGCCATCAGTGAGTCCCGGGGTGATGACTACACCTTC,CAISESRGDDYTF
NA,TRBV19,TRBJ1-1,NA,TGTGCCAGTATCCGGGGGGGGGCGCGGGTTACTAACACTGAAGCTTTCTTT,CASIRGGARVTNTEAFF
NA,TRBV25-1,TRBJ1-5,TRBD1,TGTGCCAGCAGCTCGACAGGGGACGGCAATCAGCCCCAGCATTTT,CASSSTGDGNQPQHF
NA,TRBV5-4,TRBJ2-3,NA,TGTGCCAGCAGCGCTAGTCCGGAGAGCACAGATACGCAGTATTTT,CASSASPESTDTQYF
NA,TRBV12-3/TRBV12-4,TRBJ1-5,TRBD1,TGTGCCAGCAGTTACCAGGGGGGGCAGCCCCAGCATTTT,CASSYQGGQPQHF
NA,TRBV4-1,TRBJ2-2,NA,TGCGCCAGCAGCCAACCGGACCTACTAAACACCGGGGAGCTGTTTTTT,CASSQPDLLNTGELFF
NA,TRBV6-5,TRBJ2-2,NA,TGTGCCAGCAGTTACCTATTGACGAGGGTATCTGGGGAGCTGTTTTTT,CASSYLLTRVSGELFF
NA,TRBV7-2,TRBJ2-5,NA,TGTGCCAGCAGCTTAGACCAGACTTACCAAGAGACCCAGTACTTC,CASSLDQTYQETQYF
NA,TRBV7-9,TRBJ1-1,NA,TGTGCCAGCAGCTTAGGTTTGGCAGGGACCTACACTGAAGCTTTCTTT,CASSLGLAGTYTEAFF
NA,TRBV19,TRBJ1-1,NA,TGTGCCAGTACCGGGTCCGGGGAGACTGAAGCTTTCTTT,CASTGSGETEAFF
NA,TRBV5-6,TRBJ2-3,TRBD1,TGTGCCAGCAGCTTCGGACAGGTGGGAGATACGCAGTATTTT,CASSFGQVGDTQYF
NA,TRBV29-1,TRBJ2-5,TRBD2,TGCAGCGTGGTAGCGGGAGCGGTCCAAGAGACCCAGTACTTC,CSVVAGAVQETQYF
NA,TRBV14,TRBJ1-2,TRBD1,TGTGCCAGCAGCCGACCTGGAGGGGGCGGCTATGGCTACACCTTC,CASSRPGGGGYGYTF
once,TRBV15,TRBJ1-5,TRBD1,TGTGCCACCAGCAGACAGGGGGCAGGTCAGCCCCAGCATTTT,CATSRQGAGQPQHF
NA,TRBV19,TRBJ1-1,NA,TGTGCCAGTAGTATAGAAGGCCCCGGGGGGGTGGACACTGAAGCTTTCTTT,CASSIEGPGGVDTEAFF
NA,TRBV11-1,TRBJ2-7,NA,TGTGCCAGCAGCCCCGAGACCCAGATCTACGAGCAGTACTTC,CASSPETQIYEQYF
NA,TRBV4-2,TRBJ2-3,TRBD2,TGTGCCAGCAGCCAAGATATTGAGCGGGGGCTACCGATTTTTTATCCAGATACGCAGTATTTT,CASSQDIERGLPIFYPDTQYF
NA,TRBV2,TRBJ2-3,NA,TGTGCCAGCAGTGAAGGGACCACCTTGGCAGATACGCAGTATTTT,CASSEGTTLADTQYF
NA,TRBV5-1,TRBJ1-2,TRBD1,TGCGCCAGCAGCTTGGCCGGCAGGGGGCGAATCTATGGCTACACCTTC,CASSLAGRGRIYGYTF
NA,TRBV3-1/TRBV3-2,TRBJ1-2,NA,TGTGCCAGCAGCCACCTGGACAAACCCTATGGCTACACCTTC,CASSHLDKPYGYTF
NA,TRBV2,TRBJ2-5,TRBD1,TGTGCCAGCAGTGGGGGCCGGGACAGGGGGCGGGAGACCCAGTACTTC,CASSGGRDRGRETQYF
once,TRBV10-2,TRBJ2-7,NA,TGCGCCAGCAGTGGTTTACCCGCGGCCTACGAGCAGTACTTC,CASSGLPAAYEQYF
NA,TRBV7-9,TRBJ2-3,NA,TGTGCCAGCAGCCCCCGGCCAGGCTTGGTGGATACGCAGTATTTT,CASSPRPGLVDTQYF
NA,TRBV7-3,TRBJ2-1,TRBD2,TGTGCCAGCAGCAGAAAGCCCGGGACTAGCGTGATTGCTGGTGGCCAGACGGAGCAGTTCTTC,CASSRKPGTSVIAGGQTEQFF
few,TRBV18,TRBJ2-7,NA,TGTGCCAGCTCACCAGCTCCGGGCCCCAAGGGCGAGCAGTACTTC,CASSPAPGPKGEQYF
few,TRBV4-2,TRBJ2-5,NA,TGTGCCAGCAGCCAAGGGACTGCGAAAGAGACCCAGTACTTC,CASSQGTAKETQYF
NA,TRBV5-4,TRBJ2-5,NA,TGTGCCAGCAGCCGTGGTGGGCAGGGGCAAGAGACCCAGTACTTC,CASSRGGQGQETQYF
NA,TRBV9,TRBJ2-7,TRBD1,TGTGCCAGCAGCACAAACAGGGGCGAGCAGTACTTC,CASSTNRGEQYF
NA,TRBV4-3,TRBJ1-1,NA,TGCGCCAGCAGCCAAGAAGTGACACGTGCTGAAGCTTTCTTT,CASSQEVTRAEAFF
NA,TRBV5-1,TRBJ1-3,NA,TGCGCCAGCAGCTTGACGGACAATGGAAACACCATATATTTT,CASSLTDNGNTIYF
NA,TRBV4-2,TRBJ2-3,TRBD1,TGTGCCAGCATTCCTCGACAGGGGGGCACAGATACGCAGTATTTT,CASIPRQGGTDTQYF
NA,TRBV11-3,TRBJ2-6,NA,TGTGCCAGCAGCTTCGACAGACCGACCTCTGGGGCCAACGTCCTGACTTTC,CASSFDRPTSGANVLTF
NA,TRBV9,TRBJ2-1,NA,TGTGCCAGCAGCTATGACACGACCTACAATGAGCAGTTCTTC,CASSYDTTYNEQFF
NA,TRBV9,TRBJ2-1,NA,TGTGCCAGCAGCTTGCTAGCGTACTCCTACAATGAGCAGTTCTTC,CASSLLAYSYNEQFF
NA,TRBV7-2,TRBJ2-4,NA,TGTGCCAGCAGCTTCTCCCACGGGAACATTCAGTACTTC,CASSFSHGNIQYF